This TCR beta chain was documented in a study of vaccination and CD4 T cells after COVID-19. Study summary: Control cultures were given a CEFX pool, an HIV-1 Nef pool, or no peptide.

The CDR3 totals 15 residues. Germline V lookup: CDR1 GTSNPN, CDR2 SVGIG (reference sequence). Trimming removed 5 bases from V and 1 base from J, with 17 bases in between. The treatment is: approximately 10-day PBMC culture with coronavirus spike peptide pools or control peptides (ViraFEST assay). The assay that was used to sequence DNA from cultured CD4+ T cells was the Oncomine TCR Beta short-read assay. TCRdb reprocessed the PCR reads via MiXCR and lists one record per CDR3 protein. Among over 8,500 distinct CDR3 sequences, 68% were seen once, and the ten largest hold around 8.8%. This clonotype has only a few counts. Its antigen is as yet unknown.

This chain connects TRBV30 to TRBJ1-1; possible D gene TRBD1, 5 bases. This TCR derives from a human donor who had recovered from COVID-19. Here the sequenced sample was CD4+ T cells from blood, cultured in vitro, taken before SARS-CoV-2 vaccination. CDR3: CAWFSYKGPNTEAFF. Here the CDR3 DNA reads TGTGCCTGGTTTAGTTACAAGGGACCGAACACTGAAGCTTTCTTT.